This T cell receptor (beta chain) was obtained from a study of blood T cell repertoires in COVID-19. Participant ages covered roughly 18 to 89 years across 25 or so US areas. Categorization into cohorts depended on clinical history that participants reported. This CDR3 region has 14 residues. Germline V gives CDR1 SGHVS, CDR2 FQNEAQ. Trimming cost V 5 bases and J 1 base; bases outside gene matches: 3. Original processing methods: Estimates of nucleated cell counts were drawn from the amplification of reference gene primers. Clones were read by immunoSEQ multiplex PCR, and TCRdb kept only the in-frame ones, dropping some. V, J and clone size reflect that table, while D and trimming were determined from the DNA. This sample carries 200,000 to 300,000 clones, approximately 85% of them seen once, and the ten largest clones take approximately 8.6%.

The chain couples TRBV7-8 to TRBJ2-3; 7 bases align to TRBD1. The clonotype comes from a woman aged 50 to 60 with acute COVID-19. Sequencing input: PBMCs or T cells enriched from blood (not recorded which). CDR3 DNA sequence: TGTGCCAGCAGCCGAGGACAGGGCACAGATACGCAGTATTTT. Translated, it gives CASSRGQGTDTQYF.